These 7 T cell receptor beta chains originate from one sample sequenced in a study of blood T cell repertoires in COVID-19. The repertoire was sequenced with immunoSEQ multiplex PCR; TCRdb's copy has only in-frame clones and lacks some. The sample lists some 150,000 clones, just under 85% occurring once. The sequencing sample was made of peripheral blood. These receptors were collected from a woman of 80 years or more with acute or convalescent COVID-19.

V usage is TRBV18 and J usage is TRBJ1-3; TRBD1 matches at 7 bases. Trimming removed 2 bases from V and 0 bases from J; junction bases left unmatched: 16. Germline values: CDR1 KGHSH, CDR2 LQKENI. CDR3 length: 20 residues. CDR3 in DNA: TGTGCCAGCTCACCATTAGATATGCCCGGACAGGTACTCTCTGGAAACACCATATATTTT. Translating gives CASSPLDMPGQVLSGNTIYF.

The chain is built from TRBV5-6 and TRBJ1-1, with 8 bases fitting TRBD1. The CDR3 has 14 residues. In germline, CDR1 is SGHDT, CDR2 YYEEEE. Losses at the gene ends were 0 bases for V and 5 bases for J; bases not matched to a gene: 3. CDR3 region: CASSLAGGWTEAFF. In DNA, the CDR3 is TGTGCCAGCAGCTTGGCAGGGGGCTGGACTGAAGCTTTCTTT.

The chain uses TRBV5-5 and TRBJ1-5; the D gene is possibly TRBD1 (5 bases). The CDR3 totals 17 residues. The V end lost 1 base, the J end lost 4 bases, and 18 bases lay between the germline ends. Germline V gives CDR1 SGHKS, CDR2 YYEKEE (reference sequence). CDR3 DNA: TGTGCCAGCAGCTTGTGGGGAGGAAGACAGCTAAATCAGCCCCAGCATTTT. It is translated as CASSLWGGRQLNQPQHF.

The chain employs TRBV6-2 or TRBV6-3 and TRBJ1-6; D unresolved. Trimming removed 4 bases at V and 0 bases at J, with 7 bases between. Germline loops: CDR1 MNHEY, CDR2 SVGEGT. The CDR3 length is 15 residues. The CDR3 nucleotides read TGTGCCAGCAGTTCGTCCAGCTCCTATAATTCACCCCTCCACTTT. Its protein is CASSSSSSYNSPLHF.

The genes are TRBV5-1 and TRBJ2-1; a possible D gene is TRBD1 (6 bases). CDR3 size: 15 residues. V shed 0 bases and J shed 9 bases, with 16 bases lying between them. From germline, CDR1 is SGHRS and CDR2 YFSETQ. Here the CDR3 reads CASSLGQVGGGEQFF. The CDR3 coding sequence is TGCGCCAGCAGCTTGGGACAGGTTGGGGGCGGTGAGCAGTTCTTC.

This rearrangement joins TRBV10-3 to TRBJ1-1, with a weak D call TRBD1 (6 bases). This CDR3 contains 13 residues. Per germline, CDR1 ENHRY and CDR2 SYGVKD. With 6 bases removed from V and 1 base from J, the gap between germline ends came to 9 bases. The CDR3 region has the DNA TGTGCCATCAGATTACAGGGGAACACTGAAGCTTTCTTT. Protein product: CAIRLQGNTEAFF.

The V call is TRBV7-6, the J call TRBJ2-2; 9 bases match TRBD1. This CDR3 contains 16 residues. The germline V gene encodes CDR1 SGHVS and CDR2 FNYEAQ. Trimming cost V 5 bases and J 4 bases; bases outside gene matches: 8. CDR3 sequence: CASSNRDRASTGELFF. The CDR3 region has the DNA TGTGCCAGCAGCAACCGGGACAGGGCTAGCACCGGGGAGCTGTTTTTT. Based on the CDR3 plus reference TRBV7-6 and TRBJ2-2, the full variable domain is GAGVSQSPRYKVTKRGQDVALRCDPISGHVSLYWYRQALGQGPEFLTYFNYEAQQDKSGLPNDRFSAERPEGSISTLTIQRTEQRDSAMYRCASSNRDRASTGELFFGEGSRLTVL.